These 27 T cell receptor beta chains were all obtained from the same sample, sequenced in a study of regulatory T cells in long-lasting Graves disease. Time point specified: persistent/refractory GD, antithyroid drugs over 5 years with positive TRAb. Scientists built the TCR library using RNA that was extracted from PBMCs. The TCR beta library used iRepertoire HTBI primers with Arm-PCR amplification of CDR3. Each CDR3 protein is one row after TCRdb ran MiXCR on the multiplex PCR reads. The profile shows about half a million distinct CDR3 sequences, roughly 22% of them singletons. Sequencing used peripheral blood mononuclear cells (PBMCs), obtained when the disease was refractory, from a patient treated with antithyroid drugs. These receptors were collected from a female donor with Graves disease.

This clonotype was recorded at least ten times. The rearrangement joins TRBV7-2 to TRBJ1-2; 8 nucleotides agree with TRBD1. The CDR3 runs 17 residues. Trimming removed 1 base from V and 0 bases from J; junction bases left unmatched: 7. The germline gives CDR1 SGHTA, CDR2 FQGNSA. The CDR3: CASSLGSGGLANYGYTF. The CDR3 bases are TGTGCCAGCAGCTTAGGGTCAGGGGGCTTAGCTAACTATGGCTACACCTTC.

The chain uses TRBV7-9 and TRBJ1-5, with 8 nucleotides matching TRBD1. Germline lookup yields CDR1 SEHNR and CDR2 FQNEAQ (reference sequence). V shed 6 bases and J 6 bases; nucleotides not matched to a gene: 4. This CDR3 contains 13 residues. The CDR3 spells CASSRQGFQPQHF. CDR3 sequence (DNA): TGTGCCAGCAGTAGACAGGGGTTTCAGCCCCAGCATTTT.

This clonotype was detected only a few times. This chain joins TRBV20-1 and TRBJ2-1; TRBD1 aligns across 9 bases. The CDR3 has 15 residues. The germline gives CDR1 DFQATT, CDR2 SNEGSKA (reference sequence). Trimming removed 5 bases from V and 2 bases from J; junction bases left unmatched: 7. CDR3 coding DNA: TGCAGTGCTGAGGTCACAGGGGGCCCCTACAATGAGCAGTTCTTC. Protein sequence: CSAEVTGGPYNEQFF.

Only a few counts were recorded for this clonotype. The CDR3 DNA sequence: TGTGCCAGCAGTTACTTCAGTAGGACCGGGGAGCTGTTTTTT. Amino acid sequence: CASSYFSRTGELFF. The chain employs TRBV6-5 and TRBJ2-2; D unclear. This CDR3 contains 14 residues. From germline, CDR1 is MNHEY and CDR2 SVGAGI. Trimming shortened V by 1 base and J by 5 bases, and 8 bases separated the two germline ends.

The gene calls are TRBV29-1 and TRBJ1-6; a possible D gene is TRBD1 (5 bases). Deletions cut 5 bases from V and 5 bases from J, with 16 bases between. CDR3 length: 15 residues. CDR1 and CDR2 (germline): SQVTM, ANQGSEA. CDR3 sequence: CSVSEGTENNSPLHF. The DNA for the CDR3 is TGCAGCGTTTCAGAAGGGACGGAAAATAATTCACCCCTCCACTTT.

The chain recombines TRBV6-1 with TRBJ2-7, with 12 bases lining up with TRBD1. Looked up from germline, CDR1 is MNHNS and CDR2 is SASEGT. With V trimmed by 2 bases and J by 3 bases, 2 bases remained unmatched. The CDR3 spans 15 residues. Written as DNA, the CDR3 is TGTGCCAGCAGTGAAAGGGACAGGGGGCTCTACGAGCAGTACTTC. Its translation: CASSERDRGLYEQYF.

As for this clonotype: A single base separates this from a much larger clone, so it may be a read error. V gene TRBV7-3 combines with J gene TRBJ2-7; 9 nucleotides agree with TRBD2. CDR1 is SGHTA, CDR2 FQGTGA, per germline. The CDR3 has 13 residues. CDR3 protein: CTSSLGTSNEQYF. For the CDR3, the DNA is TGTACCAGCAGCTTAGGGACTAGCAACGAGCAGTACTTC.

The chain employs TRBV6-1 and TRBJ2-2; D is ambiguous. The CDR3 spans 15 residues. CDR1 and CDR2 from the germline V gene are MNHNS and SASEGT. The V end was cut by 6 bases, the J end by 4 bases, with 15 bases between. This CDR3 reads CASSRTQLATGELFF. The CDR3 DNA follows: TGTGCCAGCAGCCGTACCCAGTTGGCCACCGGGGAGCTGTTTTTT.

This clonotype was observed a few times. V gene TRBV7-8 combines with J gene TRBJ2-7, with a weak D call TRBD1 (6 bases). The CDR3 is 15 amino acids. Trimming pared 1 base from V and 7 bases from J, leaving 17 bases between. The germline V gene has CDR1 SGHVS and CDR2 FQNEAQ. CDR3 protein: CASSLVWGRLEEQYF. The CDR3 DNA reads TGTGCCAGCAGCTTAGTGTGGGGGCGGCTGGAAGAGCAGTACTTC.

This rearrangement joins TRBV7-9 to TRBJ2-7; possible D gene TRBD2, 5 bases. Per the germline V gene, CDR1 is SEHNR and CDR2 is FQNEAQ (reference sequence). There are 15 residues in the CDR3. The germline V and J ends were trimmed by 2 bases and 3 bases, with 14 bases remaining between them. CDR3 DNA sequence: TGTGCCAGCAGCTTATTCCCCCGTGGGAGCTACGAGCAGTACTTC. As protein: CASSLFPRGSYEQYF.

This clonotype was counted ten times or more. The V call is TRBV20-1, the J call TRBJ2-5; D may correspond to TRBD1 or TRBD2 (5 bases each). The CDR3 sequence is 17 residues long. Germline CDR1 is DFQATT and CDR2 is SNEGSKA (reference sequence). The germline V and J ends were trimmed by 3 bases and 4 bases, with 24 bases remaining between them. The CDR3 nucleotides are TGCAGTGCTAGTTGGGGCCCGGGGCTCTCGGGTAGAGAGACCCAGTACTTC. Protein sequence: CSASWGPGLSGRETQYF.

The chain uses TRBV28 and TRBJ2-1; no firm D call. Germline V gene data show CDR1 as MDHEN and CDR2 as SYDVKM. The CDR3 contains 12 residues. The V gene lost 8 bases and the J gene lost 4 bases, with 9 bases spanning the gap. The CDR3 region has the DNA TGTGCCAGCCAACGGAATTACAATGAGCAGTTCTTC. Translated, it gives CASQRNYNEQFF.

There are a few counts of this clonotype. A much larger clone is a single base away; this may be a read error. The rearrangement links TRBV6-2 or TRBV6-3 to TRBJ1-6; no firm D call. This CDR3 is 14 amino acids long. V was pared by 5 bases and J by 4 bases, with 9 bases between. Germline loops: CDR1 MNHEY, CDR2 SVGEGT. As DNA, the CDR3 is TGTGCCAGCAGTCTCCAAGCGTATAATTCACCCCTCCACTTT. It codes for CASSLQAYNSPLHF.

This clonotype came up many times. The DNA of the CDR3 is TGTGCCAGCAGCCCGAGCCCGGGACAGACGAACACTGAAGCTTTCTTT. Translated, it gives CASSPSPGQTNTEAFF. The gene calls are TRBV14 and TRBJ1-1; 7 nucleotides agree with TRBD1. CDR3 length: 16 amino acids. The junction had 9 bases not matched to a gene; V was cut back by 4 bases and J by 1 base. Germline V gene sequence: CDR1 SGHDN, CDR2 FVKESK. The full variable domain, rest sourced from reference TRBV14 and TRBJ1-1, is EAGVTQFPSHSVIEKGQTVTLRCDPISGHDNLYWYRRVMGKEIKFLLHFVKESKQDESGMPNNRFLAERTGGTYSTLKVQPAELEDSGVYFCASSPSPGQTNTEAFFGQGTRLTVV.

The J gene is TRBJ2-2, the V gene TRBV14; D possibly corresponds to TRBD1 (5 bases). The CDR3 sequence is 18 residues long. V lost 3 bases and J 2 bases, leaving 19 bases between the germline ends. Germline CDR1 is SGHDN and CDR2 is FVKESK. CDR3 bases: TGTGCCAGCAGCCACCGATCCGGATGGCAGGGTAACACCGGGGAGCTGTTTTTT. Its protein is CASSHRSGWQGNTGELFF.

In DNA, the CDR3 is TGTGCCAGCAGCCAAGATCGTCCAGGGGCTCCCAATTCACCCCTCCACTTT. As protein: CASSQDRPGAPNSPLHF. The chain is built from TRBV4-2 and TRBJ1-6, with a weak D call TRBD1 (6 bases). Deletions cut 0 bases from V and 7 bases from J, with 16 bases between. Germline V gene lookup returns CDR1 LGHNA and CDR2 YNFKEQ. The CDR3 extends over 17 amino acids.

The rearrangement uses TRBV27 and TRBJ2-3; the D gene could be TRBD1 or TRBD2 (6 bases each). V was trimmed by 4 bases and J by 4 bases, leaving 18 bases between them. The CDR3 contains 16 residues. In germline, CDR1 is MNHEY, CDR2 SMNVEV (reference sequence). The CDR3 region is CASSSTISGAADTQYF. DNA of the CDR3: TGTGCCAGCAGTTCTACCATTTCGGGGGCGGCAGATACGCAGTATTTT.

A few counts support this clonotype. The J gene is TRBJ2-6, the V gene TRBV7-2, with D unclear. Trimming removed 6 bases at V and 0 bases at J, with 9 bases between. CDR3 length equals 15 residues. CDR1 SGHTA and CDR2 FQGNSA come from the germline V gene. DNA for the CDR3: TGTGCCAGCAGTTCCATTCTCTCTGGGGCCAACGTCCTGACTTTC. Its protein is CASSSILSGANVLTF.

This clonotype has a count of ten or more. This sequence joins TRBV6-1 and TRBJ1-1; the match to TRBD1 covers 7 bases. Losses at the gene ends were 3 bases for V and 7 bases for J; bases not matched to a gene: 5. The CDR3 has 13 residues. Germline CDR1 and CDR2: MNHNS and SASEGT. The CDR3 reads CASSEGQRGEAFF. The CDR3 DNA sequence: TGTGCCAGCAGTGAGGGACAGCGCGGTGAAGCTTTCTTT.

This clonotype came up many times. The CDR3 DNA is TGCAGTGCCCCTCCGACTAGCGGGCCTAACTACAATGAGCAGTTCTTC. Its protein is CSAPPTSGPNYNEQFF. The V gene is TRBV20-1, the J gene TRBJ2-1; 10 bases are shared with TRBD2. Germline V gene data show CDR1 as DFQATT and CDR2 as SNEGSKA (reference sequence). After removal of 6 bases from V and 3 bases from J, the junction contained 11 bases not matched to a gene. The CDR3 runs 16 residues.

The CDR3 nucleotides read TGTGCCAGTAGTACCCACGCCGGGACAGTCAACACTGAAGCTTTCTTT. This translates into CASSTHAGTVNTEAFF. V and J are TRBV19 and TRBJ1-1; 7 positions match TRBD1. The length of the CDR3 is 16 residues. Germline V CDR1 and CDR2: LNHDA, SQIVND (reference sequence). V gave up 4 bases and J gave up 2 bases; unmatched junction bases: 10.

The J gene is TRBJ2-5, the V gene TRBV5-4; 8 nucleotides match TRBD2. The germline gives CDR1 SGHNT, CDR2 YYREEE (reference sequence). This CDR3 is 17 amino acids long. V dropped 1 base and J dropped 5; count of bases not matched to a gene: 13. The DNA for the CDR3 is TGTGCCAGCAGCTTGAACGGGGGGGCAGTCGAGAGGGAGACCCAGTACTTC. Translating it yields CASSLNGGAVERETQYF. Based on the CDR3 plus reference TRBV5-4 and TRBJ2-5, the full variable domain is ETGVTQSPTHLIKTRGQQVTLRCSSQSGHNTVSWYQQALGQGPQFIFQYYREEENGRGNFPPRFSGLQFPNYSSELNVNALELDDSALYLCASSLNGGAVERETQYFGPGTRLLVL.

The gene calls are TRBV29-1 and TRBJ2-7, with D possibly TRBD2 on 6 matching bases. The V end was cut by 6 bases, the J end by 6 bases, with 18 bases between. The germline V gene encodes CDR1 SQVTM and CDR2 ANQGSEA. The CDR3 loop spans 13 amino acids. CDR3 coding DNA: TGCAGCGTCAAGGAGAGGGAGGCCTTCGAGCAGTACTTC. Translating gives CSVKEREAFEQYF.

This clonotype appeared a few times. V usage is TRBV5-6 and J usage is TRBJ2-7; maybe TRBD1 (6 bases). With 4 bases removed from V and 3 bases from J, the gap between germline ends came to 11 bases. Per the germline V gene, CDR1 is SGHDT and CDR2 is YYEEEE. The CDR3 covers 13 residues. CDR3 loop: CASSTTGYYEQYF. The CDR3 DNA sequence: TGTGCCAGCAGCACAACAGGGTACTACGAGCAGTACTTC.

J is TRBJ1-2 and V is TRBV30; D gene ambiguous. This CDR3 contains 11 residues. Germline V gene data show CDR1 as GTSNPN and CDR2 as SVGIG (reference sequence). V shed 3 bases and J shed 8 bases, with 10 bases lying between them. The DNA of the CDR3 is TGTGCCTGGAGCGCGTTGCGGGGCTACACCTTC. Translated: CAWSALRGYTF.

Many counts were recorded for this clonotype. The chain employs TRBV5-6 and TRBJ2-7; 7 bases map to TRBD2. The CDR3 covers 14 residues. V shed 3 bases and J 0 bases; nucleotides not matched to a gene: 3. Germline V gene lookup returns CDR1 SGHDT and CDR2 YYEEEE. The CDR3 sequence is CASSSAGSSYEQYF. The CDR3 DNA sequence: TGTGCCAGCAGCTCAGCGGGAAGCTCCTACGAGCAGTACTTC. The whole variable domain, remainder taken from reference TRBV5-6 and TRBJ2-7, is DAGVTQSPTHLIKTRGQQVTLRCSPKSGHDTVSWYQQALGQGPQFIFQYYEEEERQRGNFPDRFSGHQFPNYSSELNVNALLLGDSALYLCASSSAGSSYEQYFGPGTRLTVT.

This sequence joins TRBV4-3 and TRBJ2-2; TRBD2 agrees at 7 bases. This CDR3 has 19 residues. The junction had 12 bases not matched to a gene; V was cut back by 1 base and J by 1 base. Germline V gene sequence: CDR1 LGHNA, CDR2 YSLEER. The DNA for the CDR3 is TGCGCCAGCAGCCAAGCCCTGGTTCGTCTAGCGGAGAACACCGGGGAGCTGTTTTTT. The encoded protein is CASSQALVRLAENTGELFF.